The source of this T cell receptor (beta chain) is a study of shared clonotypes between healthy human individuals. The germline V gene encodes CDR1 MGHDK and CDR2 SYGVNS. The CDR3 totals 14 residues. The germline V and J ends were trimmed by 4 bases and 3 bases, with 12 bases remaining between them. Deep was the level at which the assay was run. Researchers divided each subset's genomic DNA evenly across several immunoSEQ plates. TCRdb keeps only in-frame clones here, not all; method: immunoSEQ multiplex PCR. The repertoire holds around 2.5 million clones, with approximately 93% as singletons. The genes are TRBV25-1 and TRBJ1-2; maybe TRBD1 (5 bases). Material for sequencing was naive CD4+ T cells from PBMCs. Subset indicated: CD45RA+ positively selected. The source is a young man in good health. Some clones in this sample may be carry-over from other donors' samples. CDR3 nucleotide sequence: TGTGCCAGCAGTGGGGCGGGGCGCCACTATGGCTACACCTTC. Protein: CASSGAGRHYGYTF.